This T cell receptor (beta chain) derives from a study of shared clonotypes between healthy human individuals. Overall study findings and caveats: Researchers sampled only blood; tissue repertoires likely differ. The study's rarefaction showed incomplete sorted-subset sequencing despite large depth.

A remark on this clone: What it binds is not known.

With 0 bases removed from V and 6 bases from J, the gap between germline ends came to 5 bases. The CDR3 totals 12 residues. The germline gives CDR1 GTSNPN, CDR2 SVGIG (reference sequence). Division of CD4+ cells produced a CD45RA+ naive subset and a CD45RA-negative memory subset. How the authors handled the data: Junction-only immunoSEQ data arrived without quality scores, meaning filtering differed. Sequencing used immunoSEQ multiplex PCR; TCRdb keeps in-frame clones, though not all of them. That table furnishes V, J and clone size, whereas the DNA furnished D and trimming. The repertoire holds 2 million to 2.5 million clones, with approximately 95% as singletons.

The J gene is TRBJ2-2, the V gene TRBV30; no reliable D call. Sequenced material: naive CD4+ T cells sorted from blood. Described subset: CD45RA+ positively selected. The clonotype originates from a man younger than 35 in good health. The CDR3 region is CAWSVGSGELFF. The DNA for the CDR3 is TGTGCCTGGAGTGTCGGATCCGGGGAGCTGTTTTTT.